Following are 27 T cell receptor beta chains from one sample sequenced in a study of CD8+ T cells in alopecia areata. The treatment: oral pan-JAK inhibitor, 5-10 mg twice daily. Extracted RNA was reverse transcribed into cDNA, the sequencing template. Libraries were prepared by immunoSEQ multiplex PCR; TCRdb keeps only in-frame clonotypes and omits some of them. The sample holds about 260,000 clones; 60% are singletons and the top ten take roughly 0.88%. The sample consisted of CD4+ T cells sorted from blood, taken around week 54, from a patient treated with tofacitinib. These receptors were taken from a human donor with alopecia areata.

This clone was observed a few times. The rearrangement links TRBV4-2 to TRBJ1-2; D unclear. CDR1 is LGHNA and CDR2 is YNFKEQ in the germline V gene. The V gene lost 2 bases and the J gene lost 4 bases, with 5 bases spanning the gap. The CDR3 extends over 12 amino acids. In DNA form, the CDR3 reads TGTGCCAGCAGCCAACAGAGCTATGGCTACACCTTC. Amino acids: CASSQQSYGYTF.

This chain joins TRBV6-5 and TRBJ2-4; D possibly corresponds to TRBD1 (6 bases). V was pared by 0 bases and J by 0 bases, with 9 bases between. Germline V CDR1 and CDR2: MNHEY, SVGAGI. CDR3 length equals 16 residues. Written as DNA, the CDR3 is TGTGCCAGCAGTTACTCGGGGGCTCTAGCCAAAAACATTCAGTACTTC. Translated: CASSYSGALAKNIQYF.

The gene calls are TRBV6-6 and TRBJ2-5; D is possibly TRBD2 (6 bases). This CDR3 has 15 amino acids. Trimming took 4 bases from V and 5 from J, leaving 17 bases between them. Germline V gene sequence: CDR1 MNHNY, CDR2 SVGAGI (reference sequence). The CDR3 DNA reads TGTGCCAGCAGTTCCCCCGGGACTCAAGGCGAGACCCAGTACTTC. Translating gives CASSSPGTQGETQYF.

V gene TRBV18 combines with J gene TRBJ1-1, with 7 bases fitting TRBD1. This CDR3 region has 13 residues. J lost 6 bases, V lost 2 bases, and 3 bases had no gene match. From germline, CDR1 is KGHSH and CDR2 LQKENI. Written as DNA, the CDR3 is TGTGCCAGCTCACCAATAGGGACAGCTGAAGCTTTCTTT. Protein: CASSPIGTAEAFF.

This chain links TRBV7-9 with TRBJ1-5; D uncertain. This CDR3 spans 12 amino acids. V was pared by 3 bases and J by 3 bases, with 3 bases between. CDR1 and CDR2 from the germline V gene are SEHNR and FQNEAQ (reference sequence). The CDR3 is CASSFSNQPQHF. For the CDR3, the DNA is TGTGCCAGCAGCTTTTCCAATCAGCCCCAGCATTTT. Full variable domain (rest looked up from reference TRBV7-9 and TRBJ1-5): DTGVSQNPRHKITKRGQNVTFRCDPISEHNRLYWYRQTLGQGPEFLTYFQNEAQLEKSRLLSDRFSAERPKGSFSTLEIQRTEQGDSAMYLCASSFSNQPQHFGDGTRLSIL.

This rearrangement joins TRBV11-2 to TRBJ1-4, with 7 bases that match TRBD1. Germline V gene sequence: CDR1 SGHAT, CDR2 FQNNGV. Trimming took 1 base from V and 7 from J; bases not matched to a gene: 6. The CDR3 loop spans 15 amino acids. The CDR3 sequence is CASSLGDRESEKLFF. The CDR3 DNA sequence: TGTGCCAGCAGCTTAGGAGACAGGGAGAGTGAAAAACTGTTTTTT.

CDR3 in DNA: TGTGCCTGGAGCTCTCTGGGAGGGTGGCCCTACGGCTACACCTTC. It codes for CAWSSLGGWPYGYTF. The rearrangement uses TRBV30 and TRBJ1-2; the D is unclear. The CDR3 covers 15 residues. CDR1 and CDR2 (germline): GTSNPN, SVGIG (reference sequence). V dropped 3 bases and J dropped 8 bases, with 22 bases sitting between them.

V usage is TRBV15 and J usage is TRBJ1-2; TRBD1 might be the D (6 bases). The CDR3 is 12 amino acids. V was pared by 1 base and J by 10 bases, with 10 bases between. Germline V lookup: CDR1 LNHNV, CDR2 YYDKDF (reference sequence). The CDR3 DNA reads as TGTGCCACCAGCAGAGGACAGGATATCTACACCTTC. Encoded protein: CATSRGQDIYTF.

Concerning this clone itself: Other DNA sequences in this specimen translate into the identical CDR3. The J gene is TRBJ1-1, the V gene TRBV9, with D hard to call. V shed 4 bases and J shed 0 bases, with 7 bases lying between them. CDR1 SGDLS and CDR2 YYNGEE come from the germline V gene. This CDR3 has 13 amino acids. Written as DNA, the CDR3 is TGTGCCAGCAGCCCCCGCCTGAACACTGAAGCTTTCTTT. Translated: CASSPRLNTEAFF.

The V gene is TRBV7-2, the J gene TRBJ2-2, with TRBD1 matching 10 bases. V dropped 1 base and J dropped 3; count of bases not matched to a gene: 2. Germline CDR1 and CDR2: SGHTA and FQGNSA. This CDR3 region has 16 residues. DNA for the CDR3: TGTGCCAGCAGCTTAGGGGACAGGGGTTACACCGGGGAGCTGTTTTTT. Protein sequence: CASSLGDRGYTGELFF.

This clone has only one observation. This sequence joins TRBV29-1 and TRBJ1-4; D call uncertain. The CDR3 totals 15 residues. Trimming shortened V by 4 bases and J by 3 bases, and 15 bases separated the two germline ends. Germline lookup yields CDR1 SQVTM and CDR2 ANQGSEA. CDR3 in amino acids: CSVVALGWPNEKLFF. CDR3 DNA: TGCAGCGTTGTCGCCCTGGGGTGGCCTAATGAAAAACTGTTTTTT.

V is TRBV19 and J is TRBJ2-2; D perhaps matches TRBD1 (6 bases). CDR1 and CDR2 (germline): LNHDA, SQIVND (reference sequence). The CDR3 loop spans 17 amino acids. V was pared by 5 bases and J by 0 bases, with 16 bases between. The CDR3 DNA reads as TGTGCCAGTAGTGGGAGAAAGGGACACTCGAACACCGGGGAGCTGTTTTTT. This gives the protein CASSGRKGHSNTGELFF.

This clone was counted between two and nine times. CDR3 loop: CSGSTGNIQYF. The DNA of the CDR3 is TGCAGCGGGTCAACTGGGAACATTCAGTACTTC. The chain joins TRBV29-1 to TRBJ2-4, with no clear D. V lost 7 bases to trimming and J lost 7 bases, with 11 bases between them. Germline CDR1 reads SQVTM; CDR2 reads ANQGSEA. This CDR3 region has 11 residues.

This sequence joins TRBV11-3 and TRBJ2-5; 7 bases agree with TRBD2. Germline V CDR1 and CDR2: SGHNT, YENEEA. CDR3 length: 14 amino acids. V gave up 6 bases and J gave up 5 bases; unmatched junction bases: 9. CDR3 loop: CASSSPGRRETQYF. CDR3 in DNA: TGTGCCAGCAGTTCTCCCGGGAGGAGGGAGACCCAGTACTTC.

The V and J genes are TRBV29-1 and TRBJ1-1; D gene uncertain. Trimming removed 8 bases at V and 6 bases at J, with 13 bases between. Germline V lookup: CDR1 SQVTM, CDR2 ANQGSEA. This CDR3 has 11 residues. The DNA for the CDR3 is TGCAGCTTTTCGAGAAGCGCTGAAGCTTTCTTT. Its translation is CSFSRSAEAFF. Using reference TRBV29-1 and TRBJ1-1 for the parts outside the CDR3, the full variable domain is SAVISQKPSRDICQRGTSLTIQCQVDSQVTMMFWYRQQPGQSLTLIATANQGSEATYESGFVIDKFPISRPNLTFSTLTVSNMSPEDSSIYLCSFSRSAEAFFGQGTRLTVV.

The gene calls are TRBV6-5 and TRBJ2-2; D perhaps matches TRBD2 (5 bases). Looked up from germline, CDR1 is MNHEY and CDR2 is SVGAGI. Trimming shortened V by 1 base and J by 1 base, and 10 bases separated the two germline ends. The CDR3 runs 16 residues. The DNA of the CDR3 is TGTGCCAGCAGTTACTTCCTAGCTGGGAACACCGGGGAGCTGTTTTTT. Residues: CASSYFLAGNTGELFF.

Written as DNA, the CDR3 is TGTGCCAGCAGCGCGGACTGGAACACTGAAGCTTTCTTT. Translated: CASSADWNTEAFF. V gene TRBV9 combines with J gene TRBJ1-1; D is undetermined. CDR1 and CDR2 (germline): SGDLS, YYNGEE. This CDR3 spans 13 amino acids. V was trimmed by 3 bases and J by 1 base, leaving 7 bases between them.

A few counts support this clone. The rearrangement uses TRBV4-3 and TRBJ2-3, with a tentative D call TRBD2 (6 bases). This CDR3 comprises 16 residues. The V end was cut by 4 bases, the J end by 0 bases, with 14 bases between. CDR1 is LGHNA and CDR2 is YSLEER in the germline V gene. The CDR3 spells CASSPSALSSTDTQYF. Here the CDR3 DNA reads TGCGCCAGCAGCCCTAGCGCCTTATCTAGCACAGATACGCAGTATTTT.

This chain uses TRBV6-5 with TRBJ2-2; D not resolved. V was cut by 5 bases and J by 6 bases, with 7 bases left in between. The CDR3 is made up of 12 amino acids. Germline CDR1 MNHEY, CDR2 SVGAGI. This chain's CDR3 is CASSQKPGELFF. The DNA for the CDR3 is TGTGCCAGCAGTCAAAAGCCCGGGGAGCTGTTTTTT.

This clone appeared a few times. The DNA of the CDR3 is TGTGCCAGTAGTATACTTTCGGTTTCTGGGGCCAACGTCCTGACTTTC. Its translation is CASSILSVSGANVLTF. The J gene is TRBJ2-6, the V gene TRBV19; the D is unclear. V was cut by 2 bases and J by 1 base, with 9 bases left in between. The CDR3 runs 16 residues. Germline V gene lookup returns CDR1 LNHDA and CDR2 SQIVND (reference sequence).

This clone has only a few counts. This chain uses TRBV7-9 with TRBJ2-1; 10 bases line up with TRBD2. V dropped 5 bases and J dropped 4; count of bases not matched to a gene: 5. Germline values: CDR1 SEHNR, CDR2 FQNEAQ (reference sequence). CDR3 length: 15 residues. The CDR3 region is CASSVSGGPYNEQFF. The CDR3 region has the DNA TGTGCCAGCAGCGTTAGCGGGGGGCCGTACAATGAGCAGTTCTTC.

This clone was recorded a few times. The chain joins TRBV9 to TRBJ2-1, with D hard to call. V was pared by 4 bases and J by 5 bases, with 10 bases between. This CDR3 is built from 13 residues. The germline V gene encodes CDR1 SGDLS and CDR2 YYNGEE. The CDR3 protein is CASSPRMNNEQFF. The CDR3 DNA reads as TGTGCCAGCAGCCCTCGGATGAACAATGAGCAGTTCTTC.

CDR3 sequence (DNA): TGTGCCGGGCTGGCGGGGAACACTGAAGCTTTCTTT. This encodes CAGLAGNTEAFF. The V gene is TRBV30, the J gene TRBJ1-1; D gene ambiguous. In germline, CDR1 is GTSNPN, CDR2 SVGIG (reference sequence). CDR3 length: 12 residues. Trimming pared 8 bases from V and 1 base from J, leaving 11 bases between.

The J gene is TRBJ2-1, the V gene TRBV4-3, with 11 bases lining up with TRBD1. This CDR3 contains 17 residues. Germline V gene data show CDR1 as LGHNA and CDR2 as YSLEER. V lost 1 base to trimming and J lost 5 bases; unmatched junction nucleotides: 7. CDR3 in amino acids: CASSQVAGDRGDNEQFF. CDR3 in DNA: TGCGCCAGCAGCCAAGTGGCTGGGGACAGGGGGGACAATGAGCAGTTCTTC.

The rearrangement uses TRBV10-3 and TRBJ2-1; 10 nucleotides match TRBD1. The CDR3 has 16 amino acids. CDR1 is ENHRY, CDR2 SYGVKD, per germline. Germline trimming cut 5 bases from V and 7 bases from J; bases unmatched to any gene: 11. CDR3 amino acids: CAISPGPGQGPNEQFF. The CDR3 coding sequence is TGTGCCATCAGTCCTGGCCCGGGACAGGGGCCGAATGAGCAGTTCTTC.

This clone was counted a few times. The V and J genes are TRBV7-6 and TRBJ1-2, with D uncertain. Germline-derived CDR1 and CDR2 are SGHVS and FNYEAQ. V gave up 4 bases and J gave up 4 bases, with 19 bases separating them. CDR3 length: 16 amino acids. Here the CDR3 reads CASSSYQTRAVYGYTF. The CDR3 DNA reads TGTGCCAGCAGCTCATACCAAACTCGGGCCGTCTATGGCTACACCTTC. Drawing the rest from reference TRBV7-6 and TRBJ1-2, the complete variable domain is GAGVSQSPRYKVTKRGQDVALRCDPISGHVSLYWYRQALGQGPEFLTYFNYEAQQDKSGLPNDRFSAERPEGSISTLTIQRTEQRDSAMYRCASSSYQTRAVYGYTFGSGTRLTVV.

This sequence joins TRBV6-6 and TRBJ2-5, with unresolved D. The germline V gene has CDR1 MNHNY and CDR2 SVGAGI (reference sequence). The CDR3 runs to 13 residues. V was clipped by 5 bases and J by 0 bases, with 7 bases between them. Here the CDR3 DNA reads TGTGCCAGCAGTATTGTTAACCAAGAGACCCAGTACTTC. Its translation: CASSIVNQETQYF.